This T cell receptor beta chain originates from a study of cytomegalovirus exposure and HLA in healthy donors (dated by TCRdb to between 2016 and 2019). For context, the study as a whole: A later analysis indicated that the 120 or so validation repertoires were generated on the platform also employed for the 600 to 750 repertoires of the first cohort. The study was designed to test whether signatures of past pathogen exposure could be identified by cataloging public T cell receptors. Besides the first cohort of under 700 subjects, a separate validation cohort made up of around 120 different subjects was used. To predict cytomegalovirus infection status, the study combined high-throughput TCR immunosequencing, statistical association of individual TCRs with disease status, and machine learning.

The donors belonged to the validation cohort of under 150 subjects, which was separate from the 666-subject first cohort. As to this clone: Its antigen is currently not known. No base-level quality is on record; no much larger clone is a single base apart.

The protocol used for the library was the immunoSEQ multiplex PCR assay. The authors processed their data as follows. A statistical classification framework was built for diagnosing cytomegalovirus status from the catalog of TCR beta chain sequences. The table comes from immuneACCESS by way of TCRdb, which keeps in-frame sequences with V and J called. Part of the clones is missing from these tables; in studies checked, under half for an unresolved V gene and the rest for unknown reasons. V and J calls and clone size are given by that table; D and trimming were obtained from the DNA. Across this sample there are 200,000 to 250,000 clones, with 80% to 85% seen only once. The ten largest make up over 12% of the sample. The CDR3 covers 14 residues, taking in both the cysteine and the phenylalanine. The entry retains the CDR3 DNA only, 42 bases that are in frame from base 1. At the junction V is shortened by 5 bases and J by 4 bases, with 14 bases in between. The germline V gene sets CDR1 to MDHEN and CDR2 to SYDVKM.

Overall results and qualifications from the work: According to the authors, the approach could potentially be generalized to other disease states and immunological phenotypes. In vitro tests confirmed that a few of the cytomegalovirus-associated TCR beta chains recognize cytomegalovirus antigens. While some public TCRs were present in many individuals, most TCR sequences turned up only very rarely across donors. The study listed 164 TCR beta chains as associated with cytomegalovirus. Subsequent analysis determined that TCRs grouped into clusters in the first cohort also showed a tendency toward co-occurrence across the roughly 130 validation repertoires, and approximately 94% of cluster scores exceeded 0. A later analysis lacked HLA typing for the validation cohort, so it scored co-occurrence in that cohort across all 110 or so repertoires. Cytomegalovirus status was reported to be diagnosed by the classifier with high specificity and sensitivity in both the original and validation cohorts.

The clonotype originates from a woman under 40 in good health and CMV-seropositive. Recombination connected TRBV28 to TRBJ1-2; the D gene is not confidently resolved. Specimen: PBMCs. CDR3 reads: CASSEAPTAYGYTF. The DNA sequence follows: TGTGCCAGCAGTGAAGCCCCTACGGCCTATGGCTACACCTTC.